This T cell receptor beta chain was recorded in a study of T cells after yellow fever vaccination. Study details: Some fractions had low cell numbers, and these were prepared with SMART-Seq v4 Ultra Low Input.

TCRdb reanalysed the 5' RACE reads using MiXCR and keeps one entry per CDR3 protein. Here the sample spans some 500,000 distinct CDR3 sequences, approximately 13% being singletons. In the case of this clonotype: Its antigen is unknown.

Overall study findings and caveats: Some clonotypes were seen in both the CD4 and the CD8 compartments. These made up a small share and likely arose from convergent recombination. Primary-vaccination clones mostly resurfaced post-booster (nearly 97% CD4, roughly 87% CD8).

The CDR3 runs to 13 residues. Per germline, CDR1 GTSNPN and CDR2 SVGIG (reference sequence). Trimming removed 5 bases from V and 4 bases from J, with 12 bases in between. The rearrangement uses TRBV30 and TRBJ2-1, with D possibly matching TRBD2 (7 bases). The sample consisted of PBMCs, taken on the day of the yellow fever booster vaccination. The TCR originated in a man aged 25 to 40 who received the YFV17D yellow fever vaccine. CDR3 nucleotides: TGTGCCTGGGAGGGGGGGGAGTACAATGAGCAGTTCTTC. Translating gives CAWEGGEYNEQFF.